A selection of T cell receptor beta chains follows, all from one sample in a study of T cell responses to AZD1222 COVID-19 vaccine. Sequencing was performed with immunoSEQ multiplex PCR; in TCRdb, only in-frame clones are kept and a portion is missing. This table has 150,000 or so clones, 90% to 95% appearing once. This specimen consisted of peripheral blood, obtained on day 0 of AZD1222 vaccination. Every receptor here comes from an adult in good health. CDR3s include the opening cysteine and the closing phenylalanine or tryptophan. Fields, in order: D gene, J gene, clone size, V gene, CDR3 protein, CDR3 DNA. The D gene is left open where the match is weak. Clone size is given for some rows only: seen once, a few or many times, or a class if the clone is expanded.

D: TRBD1; J: TRBJ1-2; size: once; V: TRBV7-6; CDR3: CASSDPGGVGYTF; DNA: TGTGCCAGCAGCGACCCAGGGGGGGTCGGCTACACCTTC
D: -; J: TRBJ1-1; size: -; V: TRBV30; CDR3: CAWGNTEAFF; DNA: TGTGCCTGGGGGAACACTGAAGCTTTCTTT
D: -; J: TRBJ2-7; size: -; V: TRBV19; CDR3: CASSPARGPYEQYF; DNA: TGTGCCAGTAGCCCCGCGCGGGGGCCCTACGAGCAGTACTTC
D: TRBD1; J: TRBJ2-2; size: -; V: TRBV5-1; CDR3: CASSFPGQGFKDTGELFF; DNA: TGCGCCAGCAGCTTCCCGGGACAGGGGTTTAAGGACACCGGGGAGCTGTTTTTT
D: -; J: TRBJ1-5; size: few; V: TRBV21-1; CDR3: CASEKGRIVYSNQPQHF; DNA: TGTGCCAGCGAAAAGGGAAGGATAGTTTATAGCAATCAGCCCCAGCATTTT
D: -; J: TRBJ1-5; size: -; V: TRBV30; CDR3: CAWSAGVDQPQHF; DNA: TGTGCCTGGAGTGCAGGGGTAGATCAGCCCCAGCATTTT
D: -; J: TRBJ2-5; size: once; V: TRBV19; CDR3: CASSINGIETQYF; DNA: TGTGCCAGTAGTATAAATGGAATCGAGACCCAGTACTTC
D: TRBD2; J: TRBJ2-1; size: -; V: TRBV7-9; CDR3: CASSPLTSPSGYNEQFF; DNA: TGTGCCAGCAGCCCACTGACTAGCCCCTCCGGGTACAATGAGCAGTTCTTC
D: TRBD2; J: TRBJ2-5; size: once; V: TRBV30; CDR3: CAWRIDTGGTQYF; DNA: TGTGCCTGGAGAATCGACACGGGGGGGACCCAGTACTTC
D: -; J: TRBJ1-1; size: few; V: TRBV14; CDR3: CASSPPTVLNTEAFF; DNA: TGTGCCAGCAGTCCGCCGACAGTTCTGAACACTGAAGCTTTCTTT
D: -; J: TRBJ1-2; size: -; V: TRBV20-1; CDR3: CSASTYYGYTF; DNA: TGCAGTGCCTCCACGTACTATGGCTACACCTTC
D: -; J: TRBJ2-5; size: -; V: TRBV4-1; CDR3: CASSQERAGWETQYF; DNA: TGCGCCAGCAGCCAAGAGAGGGCGGGTTGGGAGACCCAGTACTTC
D: -; J: TRBJ2-6; size: -; V: TRBV7-6; CDR3: CASSLGRGGANVLTF; DNA: TGTGCCAGCAGCTTAGGCCGAGGTGGGGCCAACGTCCTGACTTTC
D: -; J: TRBJ1-1; size: -; V: TRBV19; CDR3: CASSSGGRTEAFF; DNA: TGTGCCAGTAGCTCGGGGGGCCGGACTGAAGCTTTCTTT
D: -; J: TRBJ1-1; size: -; V: TRBV7-9; CDR3: CASSLVSLMNTEAFF; DNA: TGTGCCAGCAGCTTAGTGTCGCTTATGAACACTGAAGCTTTCTTT
D: -; J: TRBJ2-1; size: once; V: TRBV10-3; CDR3: CAIVDRPQWDEQFF; DNA: TGTGCCATCGTAGACAGGCCACAATGGGATGAGCAGTTCTTC
D: -; J: TRBJ2-3; size: -; V: TRBV27; CDR3: CASSLSTEWDTQYF; DNA: TGTGCCAGCAGTTTATCGACGGAGTGGGATACGCAGTATTTT
D: -; J: TRBJ1-5; size: -; V: TRBV28; CDR3: CASSLREGLLMGPQHF; DNA: TGTGCCAGCAGTTTACGTGAGGGGCTACTCATGGGGCCCCAGCATTTT
D: -; J: TRBJ2-3; size: -; V: TRBV6-5; CDR3: CASSYSASRSTDTQYF; DNA: TGTGCCAGCAGTTACTCCGCTAGCCGGAGCACAGATACGCAGTATTTT
D: -; J: TRBJ1-5; size: -; V: TRBV19; CDR3: CASSIYQEAQNQPQHF; DNA: TGTGCCAGTAGTATATATCAGGAAGCCCAAAATCAGCCCCAGCATTTT
D: -; J: TRBJ1-5; size: -; V: TRBV7-8; CDR3: CASSLEQGNQPQHF; DNA: TGTGCCAGCAGCTTAGAGCAGGGTAACCAGCCCCAGCATTTT
D: TRBD1; J: TRBJ1-1; size: -; V: TRBV18; CDR3: CASSRQGTEAFF; DNA: TGTGCCAGCTCACGACAGGGGACTGAAGCTTTCTTT
D: TRBD2; J: TRBJ2-1; size: -; V: TRBV20-1; CDR3: CSASISSGRPGGNEQFF; DNA: TGCAGTGCTAGTATTTCTAGCGGGAGGCCCGGGGGCAATGAGCAGTTCTTC
D: TRBD2; J: TRBJ2-3; size: -; V: TRBV6-5; CDR3: CASSSGLAEHTQYF; DNA: TGTGCCAGCAGTTCGGGTCTAGCGGAGCATACGCAGTATTTT
D: -; J: TRBJ1-2; size: -; V: TRBV29-1; CDR3: CSVGERGFDYGYTF; DNA: TGCAGCGTTGGAGAAAGAGGTTTCGACTATGGCTACACCTTC
D: -; J: TRBJ1-5; size: once; V: TRBV5-8; CDR3: CASSLALGNQPQHF; DNA: TGTGCCAGCAGCTTGGCGCTGGGCAATCAGCCCCAGCATTTT
D: -; J: TRBJ1-1; size: -; V: TRBV5-1; CDR3: CASSLIQDNTEAFF; DNA: TGCGCCAGCAGCTTAATCCAGGATAACACTGAAGCTTTCTTT
D: -; J: TRBJ2-7; size: -; V: TRBV5-4; CDR3: CASSVWDRTYEQYF; DNA: TGTGCCAGCAGCGTATGGGACCGAACCTACGAGCAGTACTTC
D: TRBD1; J: TRBJ2-7; size: -; V: TRBV6-4; CDR3: CASTLMNRGLYEQYF; DNA: TGTGCCAGCACCCTCATGAACAGGGGGCTCTACGAGCAGTACTTC
D: TRBD2; J: TRBJ2-1; size: -; V: TRBV4-1; CDR3: CASSQAGLAVGYNEQFF; DNA: TGCGCCAGCAGCCAAGCTGGACTAGCGGTCGGCTACAATGAGCAGTTCTTC
D: TRBD1; J: TRBJ1-6; size: once; V: TRBV5-1; CDR3: CASSLFGQGEYNSPLHF; DNA: TGCGCCAGCAGCCTGTTCGGACAGGGCGAATATAATTCACCCCTCCACTTT
D: TRBD2; J: TRBJ2-1; size: -; V: TRBV29-1; CDR3: CSVTRSGTPYNEQFF; DNA: TGCAGCGTAACCCGTAGCGGGACCCCCTACAATGAGCAGTTCTTC
D: TRBD2; J: TRBJ2-7; size: -; V: TRBV4-1; CDR3: CASSEGGLAGVYEQYF; DNA: TGCGCCAGCAGCGAAGGAGGCCTAGCGGGAGTCTACGAGCAGTACTTC
D: -; J: TRBJ2-1; size: -; V: TRBV29-1; CDR3: CSVEESGGYNEQFF; DNA: TGCAGCGTTGAAGAGTCTGGGGGTTACAATGAGCAGTTCTTC
D: -; J: TRBJ1-1; size: -; V: TRBV15; CDR3: CATSREPAGDTEAFF; DNA: TGTGCCACCAGCAGAGAACCCGCGGGGGACACTGAAGCTTTCTTT
D: TRBD2; J: TRBJ2-1; size: once; V: TRBV19; CDR3: CASSLGTSGSFDEQFF; DNA: TGTGCCAGTAGTCTAGGGACTAGCGGGAGTTTCGATGAGCAGTTCTTC
D: -; J: TRBJ1-2; size: -; V: TRBV18; CDR3: CASSPPSGGAYGYTF; DNA: TGTGCCAGCTCACCACCGAGCGGGGGGGCGTATGGCTACACCTTC
D: TRBD2; J: TRBJ2-5; size: -; V: TRBV2; CDR3: CASRGGREGETQYF; DNA: TGTGCCAGCAGAGGAGGGCGGGAGGGGGAGACCCAGTACTTC
D: -; J: TRBJ2-7; size: -; V: TRBV7-9; CDR3: CASSLVARGYEQYF; DNA: TGTGCCAGCAGCTTAGTAGCGCGGGGCTACGAGCAGTACTTC
D: -; J: TRBJ1-1; size: -; V: TRBV6-5; CDR3: CASTHGEGTNTEAFF; DNA: TGTGCCAGCACCCACGGCGAGGGGACTAACACTGAAGCTTTCTTT
D: TRBD1; J: TRBJ2-7; size: -; V: TRBV7-9; CDR3: CASTWGTGFPYEQYF; DNA: TGTGCCAGCACCTGGGGGACAGGGTTTCCCTACGAGCAGTACTTC
D: -; J: TRBJ1-4; size: -; V: TRBV20-1; CDR3: CSASPFPREEDEKLFF; DNA: TGCAGTGCTAGTCCCTTCCCCAGGGAAGAGGATGAAAAACTGTTTTTT